Sequencing of this T cell receptor (beta chain) was carried out in a study of T-cell reconstitution after alpha-beta-depleted transplantation in children. Unique molecular identifiers were used in preparing the TCRbeta library. TCRdb re-analysed the PCR reads in MiXCR, keeping a single row per CDR3 protein. The sample has 350,000 to 500,000 distinct CDR3 sequences; 43% are singletons. This clonotype showed up many times. The antigen remains undetermined. This CDR3 has 14 residues. V was pared by 6 bases and J by 2 bases, with 12 bases between. CDR1 SGHRS and CDR2 YFSETQ come from the germline V gene. Study-level findings and limits: Newly produced T cells mostly accounted for T-cell counts and diversity one year post-transplant. Surviving recipient cells, namely T cells and thymic progenitors, were the source of high day-60 TCRbeta diversity in some patients. By about two months after transplant, alpha-beta T cells reportedly arose from several hundred graft clones that had expanded.

This clonotype originated in a girl aged 2-10 years with aplastic anemia, due to receive a stem cell transplant. Sequencing used PBMCs, obtained before TCRalphabeta/CD19-depleted stem cell transplant. J is TRBJ1-3 and V is TRBV5-1; D possibly corresponds to TRBD1 (6 bases). The CDR3 region is CASKSEGAGNTIYF. CDR3 DNA: TGCGCCAGCAAGTCGGAGGGGGCTGGAAACACCATATATTTT.